The 2 T cell receptor beta chains presented below share a single source sample, sequenced in a study of immune heterogeneity within non-small cell lung tumors. CDR3 of TCR beta was amplified by multiplex PCR that used 32 V and 13 J primers. TCRdb re-derived calls from the multiplex PCR reads in MiXCR, one entry per CDR3 protein. The profile shows about 3,200 distinct CDR3 sequences, 20% to 25% of them singletons. Bulk tumor genomic DNA (around 660 ng per sample) served as template. The authors collected several far-apart biopsies from each primary tumor during surgery. Untreated, newly diagnosed non-small cell lung cancer patients underwent curative surgery. The specimen sequenced was lung tumor tissue. The receptors were sampled from a man aged 55 to 70 with non-small cell lung cancer.

This clonotype is categorized as medium-sized (0.01 to 0.1%). The rearrangement links TRBV2 to TRBJ2-7; D call uncertain. This CDR3 has 14 amino acids. Germline assignment: CDR1 SNHLY and CDR2 FYNNEI. V was shortened by 4 bases and J by 6 bases, with 16 bases between the two germline ends. CDR3 region: CASSGQAGLGEQYF. The CDR3 bases are TGTGCCAGCAGTGGTCAGGCCGGCTTGGGCGAGCAGTACTTC. Supplemented by reference TRBV2 and TRBJ2-7, the full variable domain reads EPEVTQTPSHQVTQMGQEVILRCVPISNHLYFYWYRQILGQKVEFLVSFYNNEISEKSEIFDDQFSVERPDGSNFTLKIRSTKLEDSAMYFCASSGQAGLGEQYFGPGTRLTVT.

As to this clonotype: A much larger clone sits a single nucleotide away, making a read error possible. The V call is TRBV5-1, the J call TRBJ2-7; 8 bases fit TRBD1. CDR1 and CDR2 from the germline V gene are SGHRS and YFSETQ. V lost 4 bases to trimming and J lost 0 bases; unmatched junction nucleotides: 3. This CDR3 has 14 amino acids. CDR3 sequence: CASSHGTGSYEQYF. The DNA of the CDR3 is TGCGCCAGCAGCCACGGGACAGGCTCCTACGAGCAGTACTTC.